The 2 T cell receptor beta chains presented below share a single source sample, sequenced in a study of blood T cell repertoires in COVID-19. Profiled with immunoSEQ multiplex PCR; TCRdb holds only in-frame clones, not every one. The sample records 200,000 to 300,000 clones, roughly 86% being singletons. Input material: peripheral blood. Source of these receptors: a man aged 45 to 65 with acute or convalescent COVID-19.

CDR3 bases: TGTGCCAGCAGTTCAAGGACTACGAAAAACGGCAGAAGCACAGATACGCAGTATTTT. It translates to CASSSRTTKNGRSTDTQYF. This chain connects TRBV5-4 to TRBJ2-3; a weak D match, TRBD2 (6 bases). Germline CDR1 reads SGHNT; CDR2 reads YYREEE (reference sequence). Trimming stripped 5 bases from V and 0 bases from J, with 25 bases between. The CDR3 loop spans 19 amino acids.

CDR3 sequence (DNA): TGTGCCAGCAGTGCTCAGACGACAAATTCACCCCTCCACTTT. Its protein is CASSAQTTNSPLHF. The V call is TRBV2, the J call TRBJ1-6, with unresolved D. This CDR3 spans 14 amino acids. The ends were cut back, 4 bases at V and 7 bases at J, with 11 bases in the middle. Germline V gene lookup returns CDR1 SNHLY and CDR2 FYNNEI.